The rows below give T cell receptor beta chains drawn from one sample of a study of T cell repertoires in cytomegalovirus infection. TCRdb re-derived calls from the reads in MiXCR, one entry per CDR3 protein. The profile shows approximately 320,000 distinct CDR3 sequences, more than 9% of them singletons. Sequencing was done on a sample of PBMCs. The receptors here all came from a human donor in good health (CMV status not recorded). Some clones in this sample may be carry-over from other donors' samples. The CDR3 runs from the conserved cysteine through the conserved F or W. The D gene is left open where the match is weak. The size field is filled for only some rows; it gives once, few, many or a size class.

j_gene: TRBJ1-2; v_gene: TRBV12-3/TRBV12-4; d_gene: TRBD1; abundance: many; CDR3aa: CASSFWVTGREGYTF; CDR3nt: TGTGCCAGCAGTTTTTGGGTGACAGGGCGGGAAGGCTACACCTTC
j_gene: TRBJ1-5; v_gene: TRBV25-1; d_gene: -; abundance: many; CDR3aa: CASSVGDQPQHF; CDR3nt: TGTGCCAGCAGTGTGGGGGATCAGCCCCAGCATTTT
j_gene: TRBJ1-1; v_gene: TRBV7-2; d_gene: -; abundance: -; CDR3aa: CASRPSPNTEAFF; CDR3nt: TGTGCCAGCAGGCCTTCCCCCAACACTGAAGCTTTCTTT
j_gene: TRBJ2-7; v_gene: TRBV7-2; d_gene: -; abundance: many; CDR3aa: CASSFTRDGRLVSF; CDR3nt: TGTGCCAGCAGCTTTACCCGGGACGGCAGGCTGGTTAGCTTC
j_gene: TRBJ2-3; v_gene: TRBV5-5; d_gene: -; abundance: many; CDR3aa: CASSSGGRPQYF; CDR3nt: TGTGCCAGCAGCTCTGGGGGTCGGCCGCAGTATTTT
j_gene: TRBJ1-1; v_gene: TRBV14; d_gene: -; abundance: few; CDR3aa: CASSQVDLNTEAFF; CDR3nt: TGTGCCAGCAGCCAAGTAGACCTAAACACTGAAGCTTTCTTT
j_gene: TRBJ2-2; v_gene: TRBV25-1; d_gene: TRBD2; abundance: few; CDR3aa: CASSTSGRGTGELFF; CDR3nt: TGTGCCAGCAGCACAAGCGGGAGAGGCACCGGGGAGCTGTTTTTT
j_gene: TRBJ2-3; v_gene: TRBV2; d_gene: -; abundance: few; CDR3aa: CAGTRGSYTDTQYF; CDR3nt: TGTGCCGGCACCCGGGGGTCTTACACAGATACGCAGTATTTT
j_gene: TRBJ2-3; v_gene: TRBV7-8; d_gene: TRBD2; abundance: many; CDR3aa: CASSRTSGGTGFSTDTQYF; CDR3nt: TGTGCCAGCAGCCGGACTAGCGGGGGAACTGGATTTAGCACAGATACGCAGTATTTT
j_gene: TRBJ2-7; v_gene: TRBV20-1; d_gene: -; abundance: -; CDR3aa: CSARDLALSSYEQYF; CDR3nt: TGCAGTGCTAGAGATCTAGCGCTTAGCTCCTACGAGCAGTACTTC
j_gene: TRBJ1-2; v_gene: TRBV30; d_gene: -; abundance: -; CDR3aa: CAWSTGTPIHGYTF; CDR3nt: TGTGCCTGGAGCACCGGGACCCCGATCCATGGCTACACCTTC
j_gene: TRBJ2-7; v_gene: TRBV7-2; d_gene: TRBD2; abundance: many; CDR3aa: CASSLVATSGSHEQYF; CDR3nt: TGTGCCAGCAGCTTAGTAGCGACTAGCGGGAGCCACGAGCAGTACTTC
j_gene: TRBJ2-4; v_gene: TRBV6-6; d_gene: TRBD2; abundance: -; CDR3aa: CASSVQPSGGVSNIQYF; CDR3nt: TGTGCCAGCAGTGTCCAGCCTAGCGGGGGGGTTTCGAACATTCAGTACTTC